The 21 T cell receptor beta chains reported below all come from one sample, sequenced in a study of cytomegalovirus exposure and HLA in healthy donors. The PCR used 60 Vbeta and 13 Jbeta primers. Repertoires were generated with immunoSEQ multiplex PCR, while TCRdb's copy carries only in-frame clones and drops some. The data show 150,000 to 200,000 clones, 75% seen once. Material for sequencing was PBMCs. These TCRs come from a man younger than 35 in good health and CMV-seropositive.

Concerning this clone itself: One end of the junction is discordant with germline, which a read error may explain. J is TRBJ2-5 and V is TRBV7-6, with 7 bases lining up with TRBD2. CDR3 length equals 15 residues. Germline V lookup: CDR1 SGHVS, CDR2 FNYEAQ. In nucleotides, the CDR3 is TGTTCCAGCAGCCCCCAGGTCCCCGGGGGGGAGACCCAGTACTTC. This encodes CSSSPQVPGGETQYF.

The chain joins TRBV4-1 to TRBJ2-5; 8 nucleotides agree with TRBD1. CDR1 MGHRA and CDR2 YSYEKL come from the germline V gene. After removal of 1 base from V and 5 bases from J, the junction contained 3 bases not matched to a gene. This CDR3 has 14 amino acids. The DNA of the CDR3 is TGCGCCAGCAGCCAAGGGACAGGGAGGGAGACCCAGTACTTC. This translates into CASSQGTGRETQYF.

V usage is TRBV10-3 and J usage is TRBJ2-3; the match to TRBD2 covers 10 bases. This CDR3 is built from 18 residues. With 2 bases clipped from V and 3 bases from J, the junction kept 11 bases outside the gene matches. CDR1 ENHRY and CDR2 SYGVKD come from the germline V gene. CDR3 loop: CAISEALGLAGETDTQYF. The CDR3 region has the DNA TGTGCCATCAGTGAGGCCTTAGGGCTAGCGGGAGAAACAGATACGCAGTATTTT.

The chain has TRBV5-6 and TRBJ2-5; 16 bases line up with TRBD2. The CDR3 loop spans 17 amino acids. Losses at the gene ends were 3 bases for V and 5 bases for J; bases not matched to a gene: 7. Germline V CDR1 and CDR2: SGHDT, YYEEEE. CDR3 loop: CASSSGLAGGSRETQYF. The CDR3 DNA is TGTGCCAGCAGCTCGGGACTAGCGGGAGGGAGCCGGGAGACCCAGTACTTC.

The chain employs TRBV20-1 and TRBJ1-5; no firm D call. Germline V gene lookup returns CDR1 DFQATT and CDR2 SNEGSKA (reference sequence). There are 11 residues in the CDR3. V gave up 0 bases and J gave up 6 bases, with 3 bases separating them. This chain's CDR3 is CSARDIQPQHF. In nucleotides, the CDR3 is TGCAGTGCTAGAGATATTCAGCCCCAGCATTTT.

The chain is built from TRBV7-2 and TRBJ2-1; D unresolved. Germline V gives CDR1 SGHTA, CDR2 FQGNSA. Trimming pared 7 bases from V and 8 bases from J, leaving 12 bases between. The CDR3 sequence is 12 residues long. Here the CDR3 DNA reads TGTGCCAGCACCCTACAGTTCTATGAGCAGTTCTTC. Translated, it gives CASTLQFYEQFF.

This clone was counted only a few times. The chain is built from TRBV28 and TRBJ1-5; D is unresolved. The V end was cut by 8 bases, the J end by 0 bases, with 14 bases between. CDR3 length: 15 residues. Germline V gives CDR1 MDHEN, CDR2 SYDVKM. In DNA, the CDR3 is TGTGCCAGCCTTACAGCATTTCATAGCAATCAGCCCCAGCATTTT. Translating gives CASLTAFHSNQPQHF. Full variable domain (remainder filled in from reference TRBV28 and TRBJ1-5): DVKVTQSSRYLVKRTGEKVFLECVQDMDHENMFWYRQDPGLGLRLIYFSYDVKMKEKGDIPEGYSVSREKKERFSLILESASTNQTSMYLCASLTAFHSNQPQHFGDGTRLSIL.

This clone was observed a handful of times. The chain carries TRBV15 and TRBJ1-1; 7 nucleotides match TRBD1. In germline, CDR1 is LNHNV, CDR2 YYDKDF (reference sequence). The CDR3 contains 17 residues. The V gene end was trimmed by 0 bases and the J gene end by 0 bases; junction bases not matched to a gene: 7. CDR3 protein: CATSRDGGGWVNTEAFF. In nucleotides, the CDR3 is TGTGCCACCAGCAGAGATGGAGGGGGCTGGGTGAACACTGAAGCTTTCTTT.

This clone was detected only a few times. The chain has TRBV30 and TRBJ1-1, with 8 bases lining up with TRBD1. V lost 2 bases, J lost 6 bases, and 8 bases stayed unmatched. Germline V gene data show CDR1 as GTSNPN and CDR2 as SVGIG (reference sequence). The CDR3 loop spans 14 amino acids. CDR3 DNA sequence: TGTGCCTGGAGTCCCGGACAGGGTGGCGCTGAAGCTTTCTTT. Amino acids: CAWSPGQGGAEAFF.

The DNA of the CDR3 is TGTGCCAGCAGCTCTAACTATGGCTACACCTTC. It encodes CASSSNYGYTF. V is TRBV28 and J is TRBJ1-2, with D uncertain. V dropped 6 bases and J dropped 0 bases, with 2 bases sitting between them. This CDR3 has 11 residues. Germline-derived CDR1 and CDR2 are MDHEN and SYDVKM.

The rearrangement uses TRBV10-2 and TRBJ1-2; 10 nucleotides line up with TRBD1. V lost 8 bases and J lost 2; bases outside the gene matches: 8. This CDR3 has 15 amino acids. The germline V gene has CDR1 WSHSY and CDR2 SAAADI. The CDR3 reads CASRGMGQGNYGYTF. CDR3 DNA sequence: TGCGCCAGCCGAGGTATGGGACAGGGGAACTATGGCTACACCTTC.

The chain combines TRBV15 with TRBJ2-5; 8 bases map to TRBD2. The CDR3 is 16 residues long. V was pared by 4 bases and J by 11 bases, with 18 bases of the junction left unmatched. CDR1 and CDR2 (germline): LNHNV, YYDKDF (reference sequence). Written as DNA, the CDR3 is TGTGCCACCAGCATCTCCCGGGGGGGAGTCGGTCGGGAGCAGTACTTC. This translates into CATSISRGGVGREQYF.

Worth noting for this clone: In the same sample, other DNA sequences code for this CDR3. V gene TRBV6-6 combines with J gene TRBJ1-4, with a possible D match to TRBD1 (5 bases). Trimming shortened V by 0 bases and J by 7 bases, and 15 bases separated the two germline ends. CDR1 is MNHNY, CDR2 SVGAGI, per germline (reference sequence). The CDR3 totals 16 residues. CDR3 coding DNA: TGTGCCAGCAGTTACTCGAAGGGGACGGGAGGTGAAAAACTGTTTTTT. Translating it yields CASSYSKGTGGEKLFF.

The J gene is TRBJ2-1, the V gene TRBV9; TRBD2 matches at 13 bases. The CDR3 has 16 residues. Germline V gives CDR1 SGDLS, CDR2 YYNGEE. After removal of 4 bases from V and 3 bases from J, the junction contained 4 bases not matched to a gene. Here the CDR3 DNA reads TGTGCCAGCAGCCCTCGACTAGCGGGAGGCTACAATGAGCAGTTCTTC. This gives the protein CASSPRLAGGYNEQFF.

The V and J genes are TRBV19 and TRBJ2-3, with a possible D match to TRBD2 (6 bases). Trimming left V 7 bases short and J 2 bases short, with 16 bases between. The CDR3 loop spans 15 amino acids. Germline V gene data show CDR1 as LNHDA and CDR2 as SQIVND (reference sequence). The CDR3: CASTKDYHITDTQYF. The CDR3, as DNA: TGTGCCAGTACAAAGGACTACCACATCACAGATACGCAGTATTTT. The full variable domain, its missing parts supplied by reference TRBV19 and TRBJ2-3, is DGGITQSPKYLFRKEGQNVTLSCEQNLNHDAMYWYRQDPGQGLRLIYYSQIVNDFQKGDIAEGYSVSREKKESFPLTVTSAQKNPTAFYLCASTKDYHITDTQYFGPGTRLTVL.

This clone was picked up one time. V and J are TRBV7-9 and TRBJ1-2; 7 bases are shared with TRBD1. Germline trimming cut 4 bases from V and 8 bases from J; bases unmatched to any gene: 7. The CDR3 is 13 amino acids. CDR1 and CDR2 from the germline V gene are SEHNR and FQNEAQ (reference sequence). The chain's CDR3 is CASSSGQVTGYTF. The CDR3 DNA reads TGTGCCAGCAGCTCCGGACAGGTAACCGGCTACACCTTC. Full variable domain (outside the CDR3, taken from reference TRBV7-9 and TRBJ1-2): DTGVSQNPRHKITKRGQNVTFRCDPISEHNRLYWYRQTLGQGPEFLTYFQNEAQLEKSRLLSDRFSAERPKGSFSTLEIQRTEQGDSAMYLCASSSGQVTGYTFGSGTRLTVV.

This clone was detected a few times. The chain couples TRBV13 to TRBJ2-1, with 13 nucleotides matching TRBD2. Germline V gene lookup returns CDR1 PRHDT and CDR2 FYEKMQ (reference sequence). The CDR3 runs to 18 residues. V shed 4 bases, J shed 4 bases, and the junction held 10 bases outside the gene matches. The CDR3 protein is CASSSGTSGASPYNEQFF. The CDR3 DNA follows: TGTGCCAGCAGCTCCGGGACTAGCGGGGCGAGCCCTTACAATGAGCAGTTCTTC.

This clone came up once. The chain links TRBV27 to TRBJ2-1; 11 nucleotides align to TRBD2. Trimming took 5 bases from V and 3 from J; bases not matched to a gene: 3. CDR1 is MNHEY, CDR2 SMNVEV, per germline (reference sequence). The CDR3 totals 15 residues. In DNA, the CDR3 is TGTGCCAGCAGTAGAACTAGCGGGAGCTACAATGAGCAGTTCTTC. This gives the protein CASSRTSGSYNEQFF.

The V call is TRBV27, the J call TRBJ2-3; possible D gene TRBD2, 6 bases. The CDR3 has 15 residues. Trimming pared 2 bases from V and 4 bases from J, leaving 13 bases between. Germline-derived CDR1 and CDR2 are MNHEY and SMNVEV (reference sequence). The CDR3 nucleotides are TGTGCCAGCAGTTTACCGACTAGGTGTGCAGATACGCAGTATTTT. It codes for CASSLPTRCADTQYF.

The chain uses TRBV15 and TRBJ1-2; maybe TRBD1 (5 bases). Germline values: CDR1 LNHNV, CDR2 YYDKDF (reference sequence). This CDR3 region has 14 residues. V was clipped by 1 base and J by 4 bases, with 10 bases between them. The chain's CDR3 is CATSRGSDSYGYTF. DNA for the CDR3: TGTGCCACCAGCAGAGGGAGTGACAGCTATGGCTACACCTTC.

The CDR3 here is CASSDDPGLAGEEQYF. The DNA for the CDR3 is TGTGCCAGCAGTGATGACCCGGGACTAGCGGGAGAAGAGCAGTACTTC. The chain couples TRBV25-1 to TRBJ2-7; the match to TRBD2 covers 14 bases. The germline V gene has CDR1 MGHDK and CDR2 SYGVNS. J lost 7 bases, V lost 3 bases, and 8 bases had no gene match. The CDR3 loop spans 16 amino acids.